This TCR beta chain was sequenced in a study of shared clonotypes between healthy human individuals. Study-wide findings and caveats: Naive CD4 clonotype sharing across a handful of donors was about 5%. Clonotypes shared by all four sorted-subset donors had higher generation probabilities than non-shared clonotypes.

The CDR3 is 13 amino acids. The germline V and J ends were trimmed by 5 bases and 5 bases, with 13 bases remaining between them. Germline-derived CDR1 and CDR2 are SEHNR and FQNEAQ (reference sequence). Turning to this clone: The antigen is not known.

The run depth of the assay was deep. The table came from immunoSEQ multiplex PCR; TCRdb's copy has only in-frame clones and leaves some out. Of 2 million to 2.5 million clones listed, 80% to 95% are singletons. The source material was naive CD4+ T cells from PBMCs. Subset meaning: CD45RA+ positively selected. This clonotype was sampled from a man aged 18 to 30 in good health. Some clones in this sample may be carry-over from other donors' samples. V usage is TRBV7-9 and J usage is TRBJ2-7; D unresolved. The CDR3 spells CASSGSAGDEQYF. CDR3 bases: TGTGCCAGCAGCGGATCCGCTGGGGACGAGCAGTACTTC.